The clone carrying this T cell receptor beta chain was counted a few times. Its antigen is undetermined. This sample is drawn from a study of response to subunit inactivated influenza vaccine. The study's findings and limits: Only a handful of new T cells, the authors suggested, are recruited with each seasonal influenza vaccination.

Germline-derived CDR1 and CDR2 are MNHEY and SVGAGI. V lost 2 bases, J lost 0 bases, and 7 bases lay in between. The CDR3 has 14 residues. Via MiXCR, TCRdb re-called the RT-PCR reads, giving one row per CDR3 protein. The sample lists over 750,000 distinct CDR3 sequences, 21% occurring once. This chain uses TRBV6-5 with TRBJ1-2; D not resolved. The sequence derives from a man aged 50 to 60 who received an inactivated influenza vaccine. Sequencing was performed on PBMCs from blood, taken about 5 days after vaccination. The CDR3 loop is CASSYTTANYGYTF. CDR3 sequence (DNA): TGTGCCAGCAGTTACACAACAGCTAACTATGGCTACACCTTC.